This entry features one T cell receptor beta chain sequence. The use of a sample-barcoded 5' primer and a J-beta primer mix characterized a second PCR of about 7 to 12 cycles. The template-switch adaptor was a 5' adaptor with 12 random nucleotides. It tagged each cDNA molecule. TCRdb recomputed calls from the 5' RACE reads with MiXCR, one row per CDR3 protein. The sample includes approximately 1,000,000 distinct CDR3 sequences, 35% to 40% seen only once; the top ten take under 15%. The data are from a study of blood T cells in healthy people across ages. Samples each yielded at least 6 micrograms of total RNA. The CDR3 extends over 14 amino acids. Germline loops: CDR1 MNHNY, CDR2 SVGAGI (reference sequence). Between the trimmed V and J ends, which lost 0 bases and 3 bases, there was a span of 8 bases.

Sequencing was carried out using blood. The receptor's source is a young man in good health. The gene calls are TRBV6-6 and TRBJ2-5, with a weak D call TRBD1 (6 bases). CDR3 loop: CASSYSNREETQYF. The DNA of the CDR3 is TGTGCCAGCAGTTACTCGAACAGGGAAGAGACCCAGTACTTC.